These T cell receptor beta chains were read from a single sample in a study of shared clonotypes between healthy human individuals. Sequencing was performed with immunoSEQ multiplex PCR; in TCRdb, only in-frame clones are kept and a portion is missing. The repertoire holds around 2.1 million clones, with 90% to 96% as singletons. The specimen sequenced was naive CD4+ T cells sorted from blood. The source is a man in his late teens or twenties in good health. Both conserved end residues are part of each CDR3. D genes are given only for firm matches. Not every row has a clone size; where given, it reads once, few, many or a size class.

cdr3_nt cdr3_aa j_call v_call d_call clone_size
TGTGCCTGGGGGCTCACCGGGGAGCTGTTTTTT CAWGLTGELFF TRBJ2-2 TRBV30 NA NA
TGTGCCAGCTCACCACCGTCGGGGCCCCTTCTTAACACCGGGGAGCTGTTTTTT CASSPPSGPLLNTGELFF TRBJ2-2 TRBV18 NA NA
TGTGCCAGCAGTCCCAGTACCCCCGGACGCTATGGCTACACCTTC CASSPSTPGRYGYTF TRBJ1-2 TRBV28 NA NA
TGTGCCAGCAGCCCAGGGCAACGAAATTCACCCCTCCACTTT CASSPGQRNSPLHF TRBJ1-6 TRBV6-6 NA NA
TGTGCCAGCAGCTTCGTGGACGAGCAGTACTTC CASSFVDEQYF TRBJ2-7 TRBV11-2 NA NA
TGTGCCAGCAGCCCCTTATCCGCCTCTGGGGCCAACGTCCTGACTTTC CASSPLSASGANVLTF TRBJ2-6 TRBV28 NA NA
TGTGCCAGCAGTGAGGGGGGGGCAGCCGGGGAGCTGTTTTTT CASSEGGAAGELFF TRBJ2-2 TRBV6-1 NA NA
TGTGCCATCAGTGATCAGGGGAACCGGGACTTCTTC CAISDQGNRDFF TRBJ2-7 TRBV10-3 NA NA
TGCGCCAGCAGCTTGGACGGCTACAATGAGCAGTTCTTC CASSLDGYNEQFF TRBJ2-1 TRBV5-1 NA NA
TGTGCCATCAGCCGGGCGGGGAATGACCAAGAGACCCAGTACTTC CAISRAGNDQETQYF TRBJ2-5 TRBV10-3 NA NA
TGCGCCAGCAGCTGGACCCTGGACGGGAACACTGAAGCTTTCTTT CASSWTLDGNTEAFF TRBJ1-1 TRBV5-1 NA once
TGTGCCAGCAACACGGACTTAGCGGGGACCCAGTACTTC CASNTDLAGTQYF TRBJ2-5 TRBV11-2 TRBD2 NA
TGTGCCAGCAGCTCAGTCGGAGAGACCCAGTACTTC CASSSVGETQYF TRBJ2-5 TRBV6-5 NA NA
TGCAGTGCTAGGAGAGGGGAGACCCAGTACTTC CSARRGETQYF TRBJ2-5 TRBV20-1 NA NA
TGTGCCAGCAAGGGGGGGGCCCAAGAGACCCAGTACTTC CASKGGAQETQYF TRBJ2-5 TRBV2 NA NA
TGTGCCAGCAGTTCGACAGGGGGCCCCGGGGAGCTGTTTTTT CASSSTGGPGELFF TRBJ2-2 TRBV25-1 TRBD1 NA
TGTGCCATCTCGAAGGGGCGAGAGGCTAATGAAAAACTGTTTTTT CAISKGREANEKLFF TRBJ1-4 TRBV10-3 NA NA
TGTGCCAGCAGCTCCGGGACTATCTCCTACGAGCAGTACTTC CASSSGTISYEQYF TRBJ2-7 TRBV6-6 TRBD2 NA
TGTGCCAGTAGTACCCCGGGACAAAGAAATGAAAAACTGTTTTTT CASSTPGQRNEKLFF TRBJ1-4 TRBV19 NA NA
TGTGCCAGCTCACCGACCGAGGCTTACGAGCAGTACTTC CASSPTEAYEQYF TRBJ2-7 TRBV18 NA NA
TGTGCCAGCAGTTATGGGCAAAACCAAGAGACCCAGTACTTC CASSYGQNQETQYF TRBJ2-5 TRBV6-5 NA NA
TGTGCCAGCAGCCGAATGGGACCCCGCAAAAAGGATTACTATGGCTACACCTTC CASSRMGPRKKDYYGYTF TRBJ1-2 TRBV7-2 NA NA
TGTGCCAGCAGTGCCCGACAGGGGGCGCTGGGCCAAGAGACCCAGTACTTC CASSARQGALGQETQYF TRBJ2-5 TRBV2 TRBD1 NA
TGTGCCAGCAGCGTAACTAGCGGGGGGTCCTACGAGCAGTACTTC CASSVTSGGSYEQYF TRBJ2-7 TRBV9 TRBD2 NA
TGCAGCGTTTACACAGGGCGGGCCACTGAAGCTTTCTTT CSVYTGRATEAFF TRBJ1-1 TRBV29-1 NA once
TGTGCCAGCAGCGTAGGGACTAGCGTCGGGGAGCTGTTTTTT CASSVGTSVGELFF TRBJ2-2 TRBV9 TRBD2 NA
TGTGCCAGCAGTTCTAGGACGACTACTAGCCAACCCACCAATGAGCAGTTCTTC CASSSRTTTSQPTNEQFF TRBJ2-1 TRBV27 NA NA
TGTGCCAGCAGTTACACCCTCGGACAGGGGCGGGAGACCCAGTACTTC CASSYTLGQGRETQYF TRBJ2-5 TRBV6-7 TRBD1 once
TGTGCCAGCACCCCCGGGACTAGCGGGGGGTCAGATACGCAGTATTTT CASTPGTSGGSDTQYF TRBJ2-3 TRBV7-9 TRBD2 NA
TGTGCCAGCAGCTTGAACACCCCAGGAGGAGATACGCAGTATTTT CASSLNTPGGDTQYF TRBJ2-3 TRBV5-4 NA NA
TGTGCCAGTAGAGAGGGGGATTACGAGCAGTACTTC CASREGDYEQYF TRBJ2-7 TRBV19 NA NA
TGTGCCAGCAGTGCGTTAAAACACTACGAGCAGTACTTC CASSALKHYEQYF TRBJ2-7 TRBV6-1 NA NA
TGTGCCAGCATCCCGGGACAGACCTACGAGCAGTACTTC CASIPGQTYEQYF TRBJ2-7 TRBV6-6 TRBD1 NA
TGTGCCAGCAGTCCAAACCGGGGACAGGGGGCTCATTCACCCCTCCACTTT CASSPNRGQGAHSPLHF TRBJ1-6 TRBV7-9 TRBD1 NA
TGCGCCTCTCTAAGGGGGGCCGGTACAGATACGCAGTATTTT CASLRGAGTDTQYF TRBJ2-3 TRBV5-1 NA NA
TGTGCTAGTGGTTTGGTACTTATTGATGCGGGAAATGAGCAGTTCTTC CASGLVLIDAGNEQFF TRBJ2-1 TRBV12-5 NA NA
TGTGCCAGCGGATACCAAACGGAGAAACAAGAGACCCAGTACTTC CASGYQTEKQETQYF TRBJ2-5 TRBV7-9 NA once
TGTGCCAGCACCATGAGACTCCAGGTGAACACTGAAGCTTTCTTT CASTMRLQVNTEAFF TRBJ1-1 TRBV28 NA NA
TGTGCCAGCAGTTACTCCCTGGACAGGGGACAGCCCCAGCATTTT CASSYSLDRGQPQHF TRBJ1-5 TRBV6-6 TRBD1 NA
TGTGCCAGCTCACCAGGGGCGGGAGGGCCTAACTCCGAGCAGTACTTC CASSPGAGGPNSEQYF TRBJ2-7 TRBV18 TRBD2 NA
TGTGCCAGCAGCTTGGCCCTTGGAGGGAATTCACCCCTCCACTTT CASSLALGGNSPLHF TRBJ1-6 TRBV5-6 NA NA
TGTGCCAGCAGTGGATTAGAAAAACTGTTTTTT CASSGLEKLFF TRBJ1-4 TRBV2 NA NA
TGCGCCAGCAGCCAGCAAGAGGGCCACCCCAATTCACCCCTCCACTTT CASSQQEGHPNSPLHF TRBJ1-6 TRBV4-1 NA few
TGTGCCAGCAGCCAGTGGAGCGGCTACGAGCAGTACTTC CASSQWSGYEQYF TRBJ2-7 TRBV14 NA NA
TGTGCCAGCAGCGGACTAGCGGGACCGGGGACCGTATACAATGAGCAGTTCTTC CASSGLAGPGTVYNEQFF TRBJ2-1 TRBV5-6 TRBD2 NA
TGTGCCAGCAGCTTAGTATGGGACGACAGGGGCACAGATACGCAGTATTTT CASSLVWDDRGTDTQYF TRBJ2-3 TRBV11-2 TRBD1 NA
TGCGCCAGCAGCTTGGGGCCCTCAGGGAACACCGGGGAGCTGTTTTTT CASSLGPSGNTGELFF TRBJ2-2 TRBV5-1 NA NA
TGTGCCAGCAGCCCATCGGCGAGGAACACTGAAGCTTTCTTT CASSPSARNTEAFF TRBJ1-1 TRBV9 NA NA
TGCAGCGTTGCAACCCCGGGTGGAGAGTACTTC CSVATPGGEYF TRBJ2-7 TRBV29-1 NA once
TGTGCCAGCAGCTTGACCCTAGCGGGAGGGAGCACAGATACGCAGTATTTT CASSLTLAGGSTDTQYF TRBJ2-3 TRBV5-4 TRBD2 NA